These T cell receptor beta chains were read from a single sample in a study of T cell changes during pregnancy in multiple sclerosis. TCRdb keeps only in-frame clones here, not all; method: immunoSEQ multiplex PCR. The repertoire holds tens of thousands of clones, just under 95% seen once, with approximately 3.3% in the top ten. The sequences come from peripheral blood, collected after pregnancy. These receptors were taken from a female donor in good health, enrolled as a control in a pregnancy study. Each CDR3 is given with its conserved first and last residue. D genes are given only for firm matches. A clone size is listed for some rows: how often the clone was seen (once, few, many), or a class if it is expanded.

>NA|TRBJ2-1|TRBV6-5|NA
TGTGCCAGCAGTTACTCGGGGACACCTGGGCAGTTCTTC
CASSYSGTPGQFF
>NA|TRBJ1-1|TRBV19|NA
TGTGCCAGTAGTACCAGACCCACTACAATAAGCCATACCAGGGAGAACACTGAAGCTTTCTTT
CASSTRPTTISHTRENTEAFF
>NA|TRBJ2-1|TRBV19|NA
TGTGCCAGTAGCCAGCGGACCCTGAAGGGATATGAGCAGTTCTTC
CASSQRTLKGYEQFF
>NA|TRBJ1-1|TRBV7-8|NA
TGTGCCAGCAGCCCGGATGAGGTCCTCACTGAAGCTTTCTTT
CASSPDEVLTEAFF
>NA|TRBJ2-5|TRBV7-6|NA
TGTGCCAGCAGCTTAGGGCAGTGGGAGACCCAGTACTTC
CASSLGQWETQYF
>TRBD2|TRBJ2-7|TRBV11-2|NA
TGTGCCAGCAGCTTGAACGCGGGGGAAGGCGAGCAGTACTTC
CASSLNAGEGEQYF
>NA|TRBJ2-5|TRBV5-1|NA
TGCGCCAGCAGCAGAGCAGGGGCCCAACAAGAGACCCAGTACTTC
CASSRAGAQQETQYF
>NA|TRBJ1-4|TRBV25-1|NA
TGTGCCAGTTCGATAGGGGGGGGTGAAAAACTGTTTTTT
CASSIGGGEKLFF
>NA|TRBJ2-1|TRBV7-9|NA
TGTGCCAGCAGCTTAGGAGGGGGCAATGAGCAGTTCTTC
CASSLGGGNEQFF
>TRBD2|TRBJ2-1|TRBV28|NA
TGTGCCAGCCTCCTGAGATCGGGGGAGGGCGGTCGTAGCTACAATGAGCAGTTCTTC
CASLLRSGEGGRSYNEQFF
>TRBD2|TRBJ2-7|TRBV18|NA
TGTGCCAGCTCACCACCGGGTCTCTCGACTAGCGGGGACCCATACGAGCAGTACTTC
CASSPPGLSTSGDPYEQYF
>NA|TRBJ2-1|TRBV30|NA
TGTGCCTGGAGTGTCAGCAGGTCAAATGAGCAGTTCTTC
CAWSVSRSNEQFF
>NA|TRBJ2-6|TRBV7-4|NA
TGTGCCAGCAGCTTAGTAGTTAGCGGGGCCAACGTCCTGACTTTC
CASSLVVSGANVLTF
>NA|TRBJ2-5|TRBV20-1|NA
TGCAGACCCCCCAGAGAGACCCAGTACTTC
CRPPRETQYF
>TRBD2|TRBJ2-7|TRBV30|NA
TGTGCCTGGAGTGAGGTAGCGGGTCCGGAGCCCTACGAGCAGTACTTC
CAWSEVAGPEPYEQYF
>NA|TRBJ2-7|TRBV29-1|NA
TGCAGCGTTGAGAAGGGCGGGGAGCAGTACTTC
CSVEKGGEQYF
>NA|TRBJ2-1|TRBV25-1|NA
TGTGCCAGCAGTGAATCAGGCGGGGGCCCTTACAATGAGCAGTTCTTC
CASSESGGGPYNEQFF
>NA|TRBJ2-7|TRBV5-4|NA
TGTGCCAGCAGCGGTGACAGCTACGAGCAGTACTTC
CASSGDSYEQYF
>TRBD1|TRBJ1-5|TRBV18|NA
TGTGCCAGCTCCCAAACAGGGGTTGAGCGTCAGCCCCAGCATTTT
CASSQTGVERQPQHF
>TRBD1|TRBJ1-1|TRBV28|NA
TGTGCCAGCACCAAGAACCGGGACAGGGGATTGAACACTGAAGCTTTCTTT
CASTKNRDRGLNTEAFF
>TRBD2|TRBJ2-3|TRBV28|NA
TGTGCCGCCCATAAGGCGGGAGGCACAGATACGCAGTATTTT
CAAHKAGGTDTQYF
>NA|TRBJ2-7|TRBV2|few
TGTGCCAGCAAAGAGACTTTCCTCCGGGGGCAGTACTTC
CASKETFLRGQYF
>NA|TRBJ2-3|TRBV6-1|NA
TGTGCCAGCAGTGGTCCCCGGACTAGCACAGATACGCAGTATTTT
CASSGPRTSTDTQYF
>NA|TRBJ1-5|TRBV19|NA
TGTGCCAGTCAATCTGGGGGACACCACAATCAGCCCCAGCATTTT
CASQSGGHHNQPQHF
>NA|TRBJ2-2|TRBV6-5|NA
TGTGCCAGCAGTTTATATCAAGCGACCGGGGAGCTGTTTTTT
CASSLYQATGELFF
>NA|TRBJ2-7|TRBV28|NA
TGTGCCAGCAGTTTTTGGCAGGGTAAATACGAGCAGTACTTC
CASSFWQGKYEQYF
>NA|TRBJ2-3|TRBV27|NA
TGTGCTGTGATGGGGGCCATGGCCGGGCCTTCCGATACGCAGTATTTT
CAVMGAMAGPSDTQYF
>TRBD2|TRBJ2-4|TRBV4-1|NA
TGCGCCAGCAGCCAAGGGCTAGCGGGGGGGCCGCGGAACATTCAGTACTTC
CASSQGLAGGPRNIQYF
>TRBD2|TRBJ2-3|TRBV28|NA
TGTGCCAGCAGTTTTAGCGGGGCCACAGATACGCAGTATTTT
CASSFSGATDTQYF
>NA|TRBJ2-2|TRBV4-1|NA
TGCGCCAGCAGCCAAGTTGGGGGCAGGACCGGGGAGCTGTTTTTT
CASSQVGGRTGELFF
>NA|TRBJ2-1|TRBV7-2|NA
TGTGCCAGCAGCTTAGCGCTAGTCCCCTACAATGAGCAGTTCTTC
CASSLALVPYNEQFF
>TRBD1|TRBJ2-3|TRBV6-1|medium-sized
TGTGCCAGCAGTGAAGGACAGGGGGCAGATACGCAGTATTTT
CASSEGQGADTQYF
>TRBD1|TRBJ1-2|TRBV2|NA
TGTGCCAGCACACCAGGGGGCAACTATGGCTACACCTTC
CASTPGGNYGYTF
>TRBD2|TRBJ2-1|TRBV7-2|NA
TGTGCCAGCAGTCCCGGCGGGGGGCCTTCCAATGAGCAGTTCTTC
CASSPGGGPSNEQFF
>TRBD2|TRBJ2-1|TRBV6-5|NA
TGTGCCAGCAGTTCCCCGTGGGTAGCGGGAGGGTATGAGCAGTTCTTC
CASSSPWVAGGYEQFF
>NA|TRBJ1-5|TRBV10-3|once
TGTGCCATCAGAGAACAGGGCTTGTTTCAGCCCCAGCATTTT
CAIREQGLFQPQHF
>TRBD1|TRBJ1-5|TRBV5-1|NA
TGCGCCAGCAGCTTGGGGGGGACAGGATCGGAGCAGCCCCAGCATTTT
CASSLGGTGSEQPQHF
>TRBD2|TRBJ2-3|TRBV7-2|once
TGTGCCAGCAGCTCACTTAGCGGGGGGGCATATTTT
CASSSLSGGAYF
>TRBD1|TRBJ1-4|TRBV27|NA
TGTGCCAGCAGTCCAATCAGGAGGGGGCCGAGGGGAAAACTGTTTTTT
CASSPIRRGPRGKLFF
>NA|TRBJ1-2|TRBV20-1|once
TGCAGGTCCTTGAGAGGCTATGGCTACACCTTC
CRSLRGYGYTF